The source of this TCR beta chain is a study of monozygotic twins with inflammatory bowel disease. With respect to this clonotype: Its target is unknown.

Points from the study as a whole: Whereas healthy co-twins had higher TCRbeta diversity (inverse Simpson), IBD patients had lower diversity.

The CDR3 contains 15 residues. The germline gives CDR1 SGHTA, CDR2 FQGNSA. TCRdb reanalyzed the 5' RACE reads and collapses them to one entry per CDR3 protein, without DNA. Its table lists around 450,000 distinct CDR3 sequences. The chain recombines TRBV7-2 with TRBJ1-2. This clonotype was obtained from a human donor with ulcerative colitis or Crohn's disease, or a healthy co-twin of an affected twin (not recorded which). Sequenced: blood. CDR3 amino acids: CASSLSQVANYGYTF.